This record looks at one T cell receptor beta chain sequence and its context. Its target is not known. The PCR had 60 Vbeta and 13 Jbeta primers. Clones were sequenced by immunoSEQ multiplex PCR, and TCRdb holds only the in-frame ones, with some missing. There are some 140,000 clones in the sample; 70% to 80% occur only once, and 8.8% lies in the top ten. This specimen belongs to a study of cytomegalovirus exposure and HLA in healthy donors. As for the study in general: As released early, the data held about 85 million unique TCRs from HLA-typed donors.

Broader study findings: Most TCR sequences showed up rarely, but some public TCRs showed up in many donors. CMV serostatus was the sole immune exposure data available. Most of the TCR beta V segments (in an earlier analysis) were productive either about 87% or about 30% of the time.

V was clipped by 2 bases and J by 4 bases; unmatched bases: 5. The CDR3 runs 16 residues. CDR1 SGHTA and CDR2 FQGNSA come from the germline V gene. Sequences were obtained from PBMCs. The chain has TRBV7-2 and TRBJ2-2, with 9 nucleotides matching TRBD2. The source is a woman aged 50 to 60 in good health and CMV-seropositive. CDR3 sequence reads: CASSLLRGGGTGELFF. DNA of the CDR3: TGTGCCAGCAGCTTACTGCGGGGGGGCGGCACCGGGGAGCTGTTTTTT.